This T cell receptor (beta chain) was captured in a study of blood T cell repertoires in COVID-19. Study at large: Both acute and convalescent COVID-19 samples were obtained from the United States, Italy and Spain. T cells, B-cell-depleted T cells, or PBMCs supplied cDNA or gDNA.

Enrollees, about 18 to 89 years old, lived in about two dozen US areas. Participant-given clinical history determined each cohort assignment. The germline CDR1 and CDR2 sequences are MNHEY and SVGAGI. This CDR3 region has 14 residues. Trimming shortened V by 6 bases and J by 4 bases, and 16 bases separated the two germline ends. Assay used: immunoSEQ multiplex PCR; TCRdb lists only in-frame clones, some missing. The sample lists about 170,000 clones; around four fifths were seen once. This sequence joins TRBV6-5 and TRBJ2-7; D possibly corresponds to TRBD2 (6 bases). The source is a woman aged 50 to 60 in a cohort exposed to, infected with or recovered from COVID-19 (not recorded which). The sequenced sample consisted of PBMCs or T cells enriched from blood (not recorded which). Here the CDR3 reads CASRPRESVYEQYF. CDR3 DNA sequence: TGTGCCAGCAGACCTCGGGAGTCAGTGTACGAGCAGTACTTC.